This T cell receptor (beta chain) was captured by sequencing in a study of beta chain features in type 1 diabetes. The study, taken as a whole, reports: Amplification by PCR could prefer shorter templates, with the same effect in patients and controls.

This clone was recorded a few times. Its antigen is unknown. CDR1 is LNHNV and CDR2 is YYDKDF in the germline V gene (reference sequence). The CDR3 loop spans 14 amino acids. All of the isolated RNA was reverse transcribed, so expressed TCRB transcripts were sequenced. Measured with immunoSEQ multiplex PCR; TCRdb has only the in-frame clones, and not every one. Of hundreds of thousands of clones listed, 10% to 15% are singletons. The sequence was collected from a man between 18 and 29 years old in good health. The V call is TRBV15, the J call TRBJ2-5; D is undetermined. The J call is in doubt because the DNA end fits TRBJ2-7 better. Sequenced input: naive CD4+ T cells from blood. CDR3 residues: CATSRDPLSYEQYF. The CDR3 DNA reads TGTGCCACCAGCAGAGATCCACTCTCCTACGAGCAGTACTTC.